The 27 T cell receptor beta chains below were found in one sample sequenced in a study of graft-versus-host responses after intestinal transplantation. Once graft tissue had been processed, intraepithelial and lamina propria lymphocytes were released. TCRdb's table, derived via immunoSEQ multiplex PCR, lists solely in-frame clones and lacks some. The sample lists 60,000 to 70,000 clones, about nine tenths occurring once. Sequenced here: ileum tissue, sampled 350 to 400 days after transplant. These receptors originate from a human patient who received an intestinal transplant, so some T cells may come from the graft donor.

The genes are TRBV7-2 and TRBJ2-5; no reliable D call. Matching the DNA end better, TRBJ2-7 makes the J call doubtful. Germline V gene lookup returns CDR1 SGHTA and CDR2 FQGNSA. This CDR3 is 13 amino acids long. In nucleotides, the CDR3 is TGTGCCAGCAGCTTAGCAACTGCCTACGAGCAGTACTTC. Translation gives CASSLATAYEQYF.

The chain couples TRBV28 to TRBJ1-1; possible D gene TRBD1, 5 bases. The V and J ends lost 5 bases and 5 bases respectively, with 15 bases between them. This CDR3 spans 14 amino acids. Germline V gene lookup returns CDR1 MDHEN and CDR2 SYDVKM. CDR3: CASSTPGGGTEAFF. CDR3 in DNA: TGTGCCAGCAGTACCCCTGGGGGTGGGACTGAAGCTTTCTTT.

The rearrangement uses TRBV27 and TRBJ2-1, with D uncertain. The germline V and J ends were trimmed by 2 bases and 4 bases, with 12 bases remaining between them. Germline CDR1 MNHEY, CDR2 SMNVEV (reference sequence). The CDR3 extends over 15 amino acids. Here the CDR3 reads CASSLGQEPYNEQFF. The CDR3 DNA follows: TGTGCCAGCAGTTTAGGGCAGGAGCCATACAATGAGCAGTTCTTC.

This chain links TRBV6-4 with TRBJ1-5; D perhaps matches TRBD1 (6 bases). This CDR3 has 17 amino acids. Between the trimmed V and J ends, which lost 2 bases and 3 bases, there was a span of 17 bases. Germline V gene lookup returns CDR1 MRHNA and CDR2 SNTAGT. The CDR3 is CASSDRGGSPLNQPQHF. The CDR3 DNA follows: TGTGCCAGCAGTGACAGGGGGGGTTCCCCTCTCAATCAGCCCCAGCATTTT.

This chain links TRBV18 with TRBJ2-6, with D perhaps TRBD1 (5 bases). This CDR3 is built from 16 residues. Germline CDR1 reads KGHSH; CDR2 reads LQKENI. V lost 6 bases, J lost 9 bases, and 21 bases lay in between. The CDR3 here is CASSIDSPTLVNVLTF. The CDR3 DNA is TGTGCCAGCTCCATAGACAGCCCTACTCTCGTCAACGTCCTGACTTTC.

This rearrangement joins TRBV11-1 to TRBJ2-7; 8 nucleotides match TRBD1. The CDR3 covers 16 residues. V lost 5 bases and J lost 0; bases outside the gene matches: 9. Per the germline V gene, CDR1 is SGHAT and CDR2 is FQDESV (reference sequence). DNA of the CDR3: TGTGCCAGCAGCCTTACAGGGGGAGTTAGCTCCTACGAGCAGTACTTC. Its translation is CASSLTGGVSSYEQYF.

The chain uses TRBV6-1 and TRBJ1-1, with D unclear. V dropped 5 bases and J dropped 0 bases, with 10 bases sitting between them. The CDR3 is 14 residues long. Per the germline V gene, CDR1 is MNHNS and CDR2 is SASEGT. The CDR3 DNA sequence: TGTGCCAGCAGTCGAGACCCTTTGAACACTGAAGCTTTCTTT. As protein: CASSRDPLNTEAFF.

The chain recombines TRBV14 with TRBJ2-7; TRBD1 agrees at 9 bases. CDR3 length: 15 residues. The J segment lost 5 bases and the V segment lost 1 base, leaving 6 bases of the junction unmatched. CDR1 SGHDN and CDR2 FVKESK come from the germline V gene. The CDR3 loop is CASSQAPTGGNEQYF. The CDR3, as DNA: TGTGCCAGCAGCCAAGCCCCGACAGGGGGAAACGAGCAGTACTTC.

The chain has TRBV4-1 and TRBJ1-1, with TRBD1 identical over 7 bases. Germline V lookup: CDR1 MGHRA, CDR2 YSYEKL. CDR3 length: 14 amino acids. V shed 0 bases and J 6 bases; nucleotides not matched to a gene: 4. The CDR3 spells CASSQDRRGPEAFF. The CDR3 DNA is TGCGCCAGCAGCCAAGACCGAAGGGGGCCTGAAGCTTTCTTT.

The chain has TRBV5-1 and TRBJ2-5, with 9 positions matching TRBD1. There are 18 residues in the CDR3. Per the germline V gene, CDR1 is SGHRS and CDR2 is YFSETQ. Trimming removed 0 bases from V and 4 bases from J; junction bases left unmatched: 13. The CDR3 is CASSLVSPGDRAGETQYF. The CDR3 DNA follows: TGCGCCAGCAGCTTGGTATCCCCAGGGGACAGGGCGGGAGAGACCCAGTACTTC.

CDR3 region: CASSWTDSEQYF. In DNA, the CDR3 is TGCGCCAGCAGCTGGACAGATTCCGAGCAGTACTTC. The chain uses TRBV5-1 and TRBJ2-7; D is perhaps TRBD1 (6 bases). CDR3 size: 12 residues. The V and J ends lost 3 bases and 6 bases respectively, with 10 bases between them. Germline CDR1 and CDR2: SGHRS and YFSETQ.

The chain links TRBV28 to TRBJ1-2; TRBD1 agrees at 9 bases. V trimming: 3 bases; J trimming: 2 bases; junction bases outside the gene matches: 7. Germline V gene lookup returns CDR1 MDHEN and CDR2 SYDVKM. The CDR3 runs 16 residues. For the CDR3, the DNA is TGTGCCAGCAGTTTTCCCCGGACAGGGGCGAACTATGGCTACACCTTC. Protein: CASSFPRTGANYGYTF.

This clone turned up a few times. This chain links TRBV11-2 with TRBJ2-5, with 13 bases fitting TRBD2. V dropped 5 bases and J dropped 7; count of bases not matched to a gene: 7. The CDR3 sequence is 15 residues long. Germline lookup yields CDR1 SGHAT and CDR2 FQNNGV. CDR3 bases: TGTGCCAGCAGCCCCGGGACTAGCGGGGTGAGGACCCAGTACTTC. This codes for CASSPGTSGVRTQYF.

The chain joins TRBV2 to TRBJ1-1, with D tentatively TRBD1 (5 bases). This CDR3 is built from 13 residues. V was pared by 8 bases and J by 1 base, with 11 bases between. In germline, CDR1 is SNHLY, CDR2 FYNNEI. CDR3 sequence: CASATGQNTEAFF. In nucleotides, the CDR3 is TGTGCCAGCGCGACTGGACAGAACACTGAAGCTTTCTTT.

V and J are TRBV30 and TRBJ2-5, with D possibly TRBD2 on 5 matching bases. Judging by the DNA end, TRBJ2-7 fits better; the J call may be wrong. The length of the CDR3 is 14 residues. Germline CDR1 and CDR2: GTSNPN and SVGIG (reference sequence). The CDR3 spells CAWRPRRLVYEQYF. Here the CDR3 DNA reads TGTGCCTGGAGGCCCCGGAGGCTAGTGTACGAGCAGTACTTC.

The chain has TRBV5-3 and TRBJ2-7; 12 nucleotides line up with TRBD2. TRBV5-3 is recorded as an ORF, its role being uncertain. The CDR3 totals 24 residues. Trimming removed 4 bases from V and 6 bases from J; junction bases left unmatched: 35. The DNA of the CDR3 is TGTGCCAGAAGCCCTAGACGGCTAGCGGGAGGGGGGCTAACCTTCAAACCCCTTCGAGCCGAGCAGTACTTC. Translated, it gives CARSPRRLAGGGLTFKPLRAEQYF.

This clone was counted a single time. This chain links TRBV29-1 with TRBJ1-3, with D maybe TRBD1 (5 bases). Trimming stripped 2 bases from V and 8 bases from J, with 19 bases between. In germline, CDR1 is SQVTM, CDR2 ANQGSEA. There are 15 residues in the CDR3. The CDR3 sequence: CSVEIRDFGRDTIYF. The CDR3 DNA follows: TGCAGCGTTGAAATTCGGGACTTCGGGAGGGACACCATATATTTT.

The V call is TRBV13, the J call TRBJ2-3, with 7 bases aligning to TRBD1. The J segment lost 4 bases and the V segment lost 1 base, leaving 8 bases of the junction unmatched. The CDR3 is 16 amino acids. Looked up from germline, CDR1 is PRHDT and CDR2 is FYEKMQ (reference sequence). CDR3 DNA: TGTGCCAGCAGCTTAGTTGTGACAGGGATTGCAGATACGCAGTATTTT. This gives the protein CASSLVVTGIADTQYF.

The J gene is TRBJ2-7, the V gene TRBV7-9, with a possible D match to TRBD1 (6 bases). CDR1 and CDR2 from the germline V gene are SEHNR and FQNEAQ (reference sequence). V lost 2 bases, J lost 2 bases, and 10 bases lay in between. The CDR3 contains 14 residues. CDR3 nucleotides: TGTGCCAGCAGCTTAAGGGGGTCGCCCTACGAGCAGTACTTC. It is translated as CASSLRGSPYEQYF.

In regard to this clone: Other DNA sequences from this sample encode an identical CDR3 as well. V and J are TRBV27 and TRBJ2-7; D is unclear. From germline, CDR1 is MNHEY and CDR2 SMNVEV (reference sequence). CDR3 length: 16 amino acids. Trimming cost V 3 bases and J 0 bases, with 15 bases left between them. CDR3 amino acids: CASSFSSGGVSYEQYF. Written as DNA, the CDR3 is TGTGCCAGCAGTTTCTCCAGTGGCGGTGTCTCCTACGAGCAGTACTTC.

The table lists this clone with a count of one. V is TRBV19 and J is TRBJ2-6; 9 nucleotides match TRBD2. The trim removed 9 bases at V and 0 bases at J, leaving 9 bases unmatched. CDR3 length: 17 residues. CDR1 and CDR2 from the germline V gene are LNHDA and SQIVND (reference sequence). DNA for the CDR3: TGTGCCAGCACGACTAGCGGAACTAGCTCTGGGGCCAACGTCCTGACTTTC. Translated, it gives CASTTSGTSSGANVLTF.

The gene calls are TRBV6-6 and TRBJ2-7, with 8 bases lining up with TRBD1. The germline CDR1 and CDR2 sequences are MNHNY and SVGAGI (reference sequence). This CDR3 spans 11 amino acids. J lost 10 bases, V lost 8 bases, and 7 bases had no gene match. Written as DNA, the CDR3 is TGTGCCAGCCACAGGGGGTTAAATCAGTACTTC. Translation gives CASHRGLNQYF.

This chain joins TRBV9 and TRBJ2-5, with a possible D match to TRBD2 (5 bases). V lost 2 bases, J lost 2 bases, and 10 bases lay in between. The CDR3 extends over 14 amino acids. Germline V CDR1 and CDR2: SGDLS, YYNGEE. The CDR3 is CASSVTGRQETQYF. The CDR3 region has the DNA TGTGCCAGCAGCGTGACGGGGAGACAAGAGACCCAGTACTTC.

The V and J genes are TRBV4-2 and TRBJ1-5, with D unclear. Germline V gene lookup returns CDR1 LGHNA and CDR2 YNFKEQ. This CDR3 is built from 16 residues. Trimming left V 4 bases short and J 2 bases short, with 15 bases between. CDR3 amino acids: CASSPLFSRGNQPQHF. The CDR3 DNA sequence: TGTGCCAGCAGCCCCCTTTTCTCACGGGGCAATCAGCCCCAGCATTTT.

V is TRBV6-5 and J is TRBJ1-2; no reliable D call. The CDR3 totals 14 residues. Per germline, CDR1 MNHEY and CDR2 SVGAGI. V gave up 0 bases and J gave up 6 bases, with 11 bases separating them. The CDR3 bases are TGTGCCAGCAGTTACTCGATCTGGGGAAATGGCTACACCTTC. Encoded protein: CASSYSIWGNGYTF.

The rearrangement uses TRBV7-6 and TRBJ2-3, with 10 bases fitting TRBD2. Germline V gene lookup returns CDR1 SGHVS and CDR2 FNYEAQ. CDR3 length: 15 amino acids. Trimming removed 6 bases from V and 0 bases from J; junction bases left unmatched: 3. The CDR3 sequence is CASSLSGGSTDTQYF. The CDR3 nucleotides are TGTGCCAGCAGTCTTAGCGGGGGGAGCACAGATACGCAGTATTTT.

The V call is TRBV6-1, the J call TRBJ2-7; 9 bases line up with TRBD1. Germline-derived CDR1 and CDR2 are MNHNS and SASEGT. Trimming removed 6 bases from V and 3 bases from J; junction bases left unmatched: 9. There are 15 residues in the CDR3. As DNA, the CDR3 is TGTGCCAGCAGCGACCGGGACAGGGCGGGCTACGAGCAGTACTTC. It codes for CASSDRDRAGYEQYF.